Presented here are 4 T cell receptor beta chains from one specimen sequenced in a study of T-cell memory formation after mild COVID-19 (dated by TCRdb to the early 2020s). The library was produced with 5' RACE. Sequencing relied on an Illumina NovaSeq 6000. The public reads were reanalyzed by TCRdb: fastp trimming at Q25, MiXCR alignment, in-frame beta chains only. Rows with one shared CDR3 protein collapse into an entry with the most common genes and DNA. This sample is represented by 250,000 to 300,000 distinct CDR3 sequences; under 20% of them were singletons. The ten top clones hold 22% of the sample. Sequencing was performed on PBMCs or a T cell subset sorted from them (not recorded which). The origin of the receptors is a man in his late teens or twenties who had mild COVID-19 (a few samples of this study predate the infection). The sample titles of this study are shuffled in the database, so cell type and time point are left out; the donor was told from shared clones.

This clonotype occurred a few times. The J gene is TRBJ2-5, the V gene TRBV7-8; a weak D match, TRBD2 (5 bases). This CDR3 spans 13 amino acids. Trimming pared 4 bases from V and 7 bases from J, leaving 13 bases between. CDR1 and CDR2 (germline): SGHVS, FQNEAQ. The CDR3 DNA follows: TGTGCCAGCAGCTCTAATGCCGGGATGACCCAGTACTTC. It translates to CASSSNAGMTQYF.

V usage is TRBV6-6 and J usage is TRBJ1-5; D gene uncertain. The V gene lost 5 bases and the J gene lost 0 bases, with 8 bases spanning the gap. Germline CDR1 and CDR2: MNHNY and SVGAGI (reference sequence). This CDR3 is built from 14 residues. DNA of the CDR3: TGTGCCAGCAGTAAGCAAGATAGCAATCAGCCCCAGCATTTT. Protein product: CASSKQDSNQPQHF.

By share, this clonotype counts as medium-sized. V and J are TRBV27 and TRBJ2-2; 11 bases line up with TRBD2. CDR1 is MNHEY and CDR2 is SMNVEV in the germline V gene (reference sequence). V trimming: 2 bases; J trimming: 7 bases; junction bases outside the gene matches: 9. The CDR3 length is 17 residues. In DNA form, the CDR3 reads TGTGCCAGCAGTTTACTTATAGCGGGGGGGCAAGGCGGGGAGCTGTTTTTT. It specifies CASSLLIAGGQGGELFF.

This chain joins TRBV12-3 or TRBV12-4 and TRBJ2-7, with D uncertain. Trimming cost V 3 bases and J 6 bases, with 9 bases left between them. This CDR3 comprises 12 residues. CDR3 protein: CASSFYVSEQYF. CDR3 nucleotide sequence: TGTGCCAGCAGTTTCTACGTCAGCGAGCAGTACTTC.